The 23 T cell receptor beta chains in this list originate from one sample, sequenced in a study of cytomegalovirus exposure and HLA in healthy donors. The PCR contained 60 Vbeta and 13 Jbeta primers. TCRdb keeps only in-frame clones here, not all; method: immunoSEQ multiplex PCR. The sample yields roughly 140,000 clones, less than 65% seen once. Sequenced: PBMCs. These receptors were obtained from a woman aged 25-40 years in good health and CMV-seropositive.

V and J are TRBV7-9 and TRBJ2-7; no clear D. The V gene's germline CDR1 is SEHNR and CDR2 FQNEAQ (reference sequence). Trimming took off 3 bases at V and 5 bases at J, with 8 bases between the two ends. The CDR3 loop spans 12 amino acids. The CDR3 DNA is TGTGCCAGCAGCTTTTCCAAAAACGAGCAGTACTTC. It encodes CASSFSKNEQYF.

This clone turned up a few times. This rearrangement joins TRBV6-5 to TRBJ1-6; TRBD1 aligns across 10 bases. V was pared by 7 bases and J by 5 bases, with 5 bases of the junction left unmatched. This CDR3 region has 15 residues. Germline values: CDR1 MNHEY, CDR2 SVGAGI. In nucleotides, the CDR3 is TGTGCCAGCACAGGGGACAGGGGAAATAATTCACCCCTCCACTTT. It is translated as CASTGDRGNNSPLHF.

Turning to this clone: Other DNA sequences of this sample code for an identical CDR3. The genes are TRBV5-1 and TRBJ1-1; 8 bases line up with TRBD1. Germline lookup yields CDR1 SGHRS and CDR2 YFSETQ. This CDR3 has 14 residues. The V segment lost 4 bases and the J segment 1 base; nucleotides outside the gene matches: 3. CDR3 DNA sequence: TGCGCCAGCAGCCTAGACAGGGGGAACACTGAAGCTTTCTTT. As protein: CASSLDRGNTEAFF.

The rearrangement uses TRBV29-1 and TRBJ2-7; maybe TRBD2 (6 bases). V was clipped by 2 bases and J by 4 bases, with 21 bases between them. Germline-derived CDR1 and CDR2 are SQVTM and ANQGSEA. The CDR3 is 16 residues long. The CDR3 protein is CSVEKPRESAGYEQYF. CDR3 coding DNA: TGCAGCGTTGAAAAGCCCCGGGAGAGTGCGGGGTACGAGCAGTACTTC.

This clone was seen a few times. This chain joins TRBV14 and TRBJ1-2; D gene unclear. The V gene lost 1 base and the J gene lost 8 bases, with 11 bases spanning the gap. The CDR3 sequence is 13 residues long. Per the germline V gene, CDR1 is SGHDN and CDR2 is FVKESK. In nucleotides, the CDR3 is TGTGCCAGCAGCCAAGTAGTCGGAGGGGGCTACACCTTC. Residues: CASSQVVGGGYTF.

This clone was detected a few times. The chain uses TRBV5-1 and TRBJ2-1; 11 positions match TRBD2. The trim removed 4 bases at V and 9 bases at J, leaving 9 bases unmatched. The CDR3 is 15 amino acids. Germline CDR1 SGHRS, CDR2 YFSETQ. CDR3 sequence reads: CASSLLAGANGEQFF. The CDR3 DNA sequence: TGCGCCAGCAGCCTACTAGCGGGAGCGAATGGTGAGCAGTTCTTC. The whole variable domain, filled in from reference TRBV5-1 and TRBJ2-1, reads KAGVTQTPRYLIKTRGQQVTLSCSPISGHRSVSWYQQTPGQGLQFLFEYFSETQRNKGNFPGRFSGRQFSNSRSEMNVSTLELGDSALYLCASSLLAGANGEQFFGPGTRLTVL.

This clone was observed a few times. The chain has TRBV6-5 and TRBJ2-7; D call uncertain. The CDR3 consists of 14 residues. Germline CDR1 MNHEY, CDR2 SVGAGI. Between the trimmed V and J ends, which lost 7 bases and 0 bases, there was a span of 13 bases. This CDR3 reads CASKRQESSYEQYF. CDR3 coding DNA: TGTGCCAGCAAAAGACAAGAAAGCTCCTACGAGCAGTACTTC.

The V call is TRBV11-2, the J call TRBJ2-1; 7 bases line up with TRBD2. Trimming cost V 7 bases and J 8 bases; bases outside gene matches: 14. Per the germline V gene, CDR1 is SGHAT and CDR2 is FQNNGV. This CDR3 region has 15 residues. The CDR3 is CASTIRGLRGDEQFF. The DNA for the CDR3 is TGTGCCAGCACCATAAGGGGACTACGGGGCGATGAGCAGTTCTTC.

This CDR3 is CASSLLGHRGNTIYF. The CDR3 region has the DNA TGCGCCAGCAGCCTCCTGGGACATCGGGGAAACACCATATATTTT. V usage is TRBV5-1 and J usage is TRBJ1-3; D possibly corresponds to TRBD1 (6 bases). The CDR3 length is 15 residues. Germline V lookup: CDR1 SGHRS, CDR2 YFSETQ. Trimming removed 4 bases at V and 4 bases at J, with 15 bases between.

This chain links TRBV5-1 with TRBJ1-2, with 7 bases fitting TRBD1. Germline assignment: CDR1 SGHRS and CDR2 YFSETQ. The CDR3 is 13 residues long. The J segment lost 8 bases and the V segment lost 2 bases, leaving 6 bases of the junction unmatched. The CDR3 loop reads CASSLTGVGGYTF. CDR3 DNA: TGCGCCAGCAGCTTAACAGGGGTAGGAGGCTACACCTTC.

The V and J genes are TRBV30 and TRBJ2-1, with 12 nucleotides matching TRBD2. CDR1 GTSNPN and CDR2 SVGIG come from the germline V gene (reference sequence). The CDR3 has 16 residues. The V and J ends lost 3 bases and 4 bases, in that order; junction bases with no gene match: 7. CDR3 nucleotide sequence: TGTGCCTGGAGGCTACGGACTAGCGGGATGTACAATGAGCAGTTCTTC. Amino acids: CAWRLRTSGMYNEQFF. The full variable domain, its missing parts supplied by reference TRBV30 and TRBJ2-1, is SQTIHQWPATLVQPVGSPLSLECTVEGTSNPNLYWYRQAAGRGLQLLFYSVGIGQISSEVPQNLSASRPQDRQFILSSKKLLLSDSGFYLCAWRLRTSGMYNEQFFGPGTRLTVL.

The chain recombines TRBV30 with TRBJ1-2; weak D call: TRBD1 (6 bases). The V end lost 4 bases, the J end lost 6 bases, and 15 bases lay between the germline ends. This CDR3 spans 13 amino acids. CDR1 and CDR2 (germline): GTSNPN, SVGIG (reference sequence). CDR3 loop: CAWNLGAANGYTF. DNA for the CDR3: TGTGCCTGGAACTTGGGGGCAGCGAATGGCTACACCTTC.

The V and J genes are TRBV5-4 and TRBJ2-1; 7 bases map to TRBD1. CDR3 length equals 13 residues. The J segment lost 8 bases and the V segment lost 5 bases, leaving 7 bases of the junction unmatched. CDR1 is SGHNT, CDR2 YYREEE, per germline (reference sequence). The DNA of the CDR3 is TGTGCCAGCAGGGAAGAGCAGGGGGATGAGCAGTTCTTC. Protein sequence: CASREEQGDEQFF.

The rearrangement uses TRBV5-1 and TRBJ2-7; possibly TRBD1 for D (5 bases). The CDR3 has 13 residues. Trimming cost V 2 bases and J 3 bases, with 9 bases left between them. The germline V gene has CDR1 SGHRS and CDR2 YFSETQ. Here the CDR3 reads CASSLARDYEQYF. CDR3 nucleotides: TGCGCCAGCAGCTTAGCCAGGGACTACGAGCAGTACTTC.

This CDR3 reads CASSFQGFAEAFF. CDR3 bases: TGCGCCAGCAGCTTCCAGGGATTCGCTGAAGCTTTCTTT. The chain joins TRBV5-1 to TRBJ1-1; D is perhaps TRBD1 (5 bases). CDR1 and CDR2 (germline): SGHRS, YFSETQ. This CDR3 spans 13 amino acids. The V gene lost 2 bases and the J gene lost 6 bases, with 11 bases spanning the gap.

The CDR3 sequence: CASTGQMNTEAFF. CDR3 DNA sequence: TGTGCCAGCACGGGACAGATGAACACTGAAGCTTTCTTT. The V and J genes are TRBV2 and TRBJ1-1; 7 positions match TRBD1. V shed 7 bases and J 0 bases; nucleotides not matched to a gene: 2. The CDR3 spans 13 residues. Looked up from germline, CDR1 is SNHLY and CDR2 is FYNNEI.

This clone was counted once. This sequence joins TRBV6-1 and TRBJ1-4; possibly TRBD1 for D (6 bases). CDR3 size: 14 residues. The ends were cut back, 6 bases at V and 5 bases at J, with 13 bases in the middle. The germline V gene encodes CDR1 MNHNS and CDR2 SASEGT. The CDR3 DNA sequence: TGTGCCAGCAGCCTCACAGGGCGAAATGAAAAACTGTTTTTT. Encoded protein: CASSLTGRNEKLFF.

This chain uses TRBV30 with TRBJ2-2; 10 bases align to TRBD1. The V and J ends lost 1 base and 4 bases, in that order; junction bases with no gene match: 6. Germline V gives CDR1 GTSNPN, CDR2 SVGIG (reference sequence). This CDR3 is built from 16 residues. CDR3 sequence reads: CAWSDQTGGGTGELFF. Written as DNA, the CDR3 is TGTGCCTGGAGTGATCAGACAGGGGGCGGCACCGGGGAGCTGTTTTTT.

This rearrangement joins TRBV5-6 to TRBJ1-6, with D hard to call. The CDR3 is made up of 14 amino acids. Trimming took 2 bases from V and 9 from J, leaving 12 bases between them. In germline, CDR1 is SGHDT, CDR2 YYEEEE. The CDR3 is CASSLKSSSSPLHF. In DNA, the CDR3 is TGTGCCAGCAGCTTAAAGTCGAGTAGTTCACCCCTCCACTTT.

This clone was seen once. This chain joins TRBV5-1 and TRBJ2-7; D gene ambiguous. Germline V lookup: CDR1 SGHRS, CDR2 YFSETQ. The CDR3 covers 13 residues. Trimming removed 0 bases from V and 4 bases from J, with 8 bases in between. CDR3 bases: TGCGCCAGCAGCTTGGCTGGGCTATACGAGCAGTACTTC. Translated: CASSLAGLYEQYF.

This clone has a single count. This chain uses TRBV5-8 with TRBJ2-1, with a tentative D call TRBD1 (6 bases). Germline assignment: CDR1 SGHTS and CDR2 YDEGEE. Trimming took off 10 bases at V and 0 bases at J, with 11 bases between the two ends. The CDR3 covers 13 residues. The CDR3 nucleotides read TGTGCCTCGGCGGACAGCTCCTACAATGAGCAGTTCTTC. Translating it yields CASADSSYNEQFF.

The chain recombines TRBV29-1 with TRBJ1-2; D remains ambiguous. Looked up from germline, CDR1 is SQVTM and CDR2 is ANQGSEA. This CDR3 has 10 amino acids. Trimming stripped 3 bases from V and 6 bases from J, with 5 bases between. In DNA, the CDR3 is TGCAGCGTTGACCAGGATGGCTACACCTTC. Its translation is CSVDQDGYTF.

The V gene is TRBV9, the J gene TRBJ2-3; maybe TRBD1 (5 bases). This CDR3 is built from 16 residues. Germline V gives CDR1 SGDLS, CDR2 YYNGEE. V was shortened by 3 bases and J by 2 bases, with 16 bases between the two germline ends. DNA for the CDR3: TGTGCCAGCAGCGACCTCAGGGCTTTCGACACAGATACGCAGTATTTT. It codes for CASSDLRAFDTDTQYF. Full variable domain (rest looked up from reference TRBV9 and TRBJ2-3): DSGVTQTPKHLITATGQRVTLRCSPRSGDLSVYWYQQSLDQGLQFLIQYYNGEERAKGNILERFSAQQFPDLHSELNLSSLELGDSALYFCASSDLRAFDTDTQYFGPGTRLTVL.